The source of this TCR beta chain is a study of control samples from healthy donors and cancer patients. Generated by immunoSEQ multiplex PCR, the TCRdb table keeps only in-frame clones and is missing some. The sample yields about 120,000 clones, approximately 92% seen once. Trimming removed 1 base at V and 4 bases at J, with 10 bases between. The CDR3 extends over 14 amino acids. The germline CDR1 and CDR2 sequences are LNHDA and SQIVND (reference sequence). This chain joins TRBV19 and TRBJ1-2; D remains ambiguous. The sample consisted of PBMCs. The receptor was isolated from a woman between 50 and 59 years old with colorectal cancer. The DNA for the CDR3 is TGTGCCAGTAGTATAGGCACCGGAACCTATGGCTACACCTTC. This translates into CASSIGTGTYGYTF.